Listed below are T cell receptor beta chains from one sample, sequenced in a study of cytomegalovirus exposure and HLA in healthy donors. Assay used: immunoSEQ multiplex PCR; TCRdb lists only in-frame clones, some missing. The record lists tens of thousands of clones, of which the ten most abundant hold roughly 15%. The sequencing sample was made of PBMCs. These TCRs come from a boy younger than 18 in good health and CMV-seronegative. Each CDR3 is given with its conserved first and last residue. A D gene is named only where the DNA matches it firmly.

j_call v_call d_call cdr3_nt cdr3_aa
TRBJ1-2 TRBV7-9 - TGTGCCAGCAGCCCATCGGGGGAATCGCATGGCTACACCTTC CASSPSGESHGYTF
TRBJ2-7 TRBV7-9 TRBD1 TGTGCCAGCAGCTCCCCCTGGGGGACAGGGGCCTACGAGCAGTACTTC CASSSPWGTGAYEQYF
TRBJ1-1 TRBV11-2 TRBD1 TGTGCCAGCAGCCCGGACAGGGCCACTGAAGCTTTCTTT CASSPDRATEAFF
TRBJ2-1 TRBV7-2 TRBD2 TGTGCCAGCAGCCCAAGGACTAGCGCGGGAGGGAATGAGCAGTTCTTC CASSPRTSAGGNEQFF
TRBJ2-1 TRBV7-2 - TGTGCCAGCAGCGGCCACAATGAGCAGTTCTTC CASSGHNEQFF
TRBJ2-1 TRBV5-1 TRBD2 TGCGCCAGCAGCTTGGAGACGGGGGGGCTGAGCAATGAGCAGTTCTTC CASSLETGGLSNEQFF
TRBJ1-4 TRBV25-1 - TGTGCCAGCAGTGAGGCCGTGGGGGGACTTGATGAAAAACTGTTTTTT CASSEAVGGLDEKLFF
TRBJ1-4 TRBV6-5 - TGTGCCAGCAGTTACTCGCTAAAAGAAAAACTGTTTTTT CASSYSLKEKLFF
TRBJ2-5 TRBV28 - TGTGCCAGCAGTCCCACTCAAATCCAAGAGACCCAGTACTTC CASSPTQIQETQYF
TRBJ2-2 TRBV30 - TGTGCCTGGACAGGGTTTAACACCGGGGAGCTGTTTTTT CAWTGFNTGELFF
TRBJ1-5 TRBV19 TRBD1 TGTGCCAGTAATAGGGACCCGACAGGGCCGGATCAGCCCCAGCATTTT CASNRDPTGPDQPQHF
TRBJ1-6 TRBV7-6 - TGTGCCAGCAGCTTAAGGGGGGGAGGGGATAATTCACCCCTCCACTTT CASSLRGGGDNSPLHF
TRBJ1-1 TRBV9 - TGTGCCAGCAGCGTAGAAACCGCGGTCCCTGAAGCTTTCTTT CASSVETAVPEAFF
TRBJ1-2 TRBV12-5 - TGTGCTAGTGGTTTGGCGACAGGTTGGGATGGCTACACCTTC CASGLATGWDGYTF
TRBJ2-7 TRBV12-5 - TGTGCTAGTGGTTTGGAACAGAGCTCCTACGAGCAGTACTTC CASGLEQSSYEQYF
TRBJ2-1 TRBV6-6 - TGTGCCAGCAGTTACCCACAGGCTGGGAATGAGCAGTTCTTC CASSYPQAGNEQFF
TRBJ1-3 TRBV25-1 TRBD1 TGTGCCAGCACCCAACAGGGGCTGGGGAACACCATATATTTT CASTQQGLGNTIYF
TRBJ1-1 TRBV18 TRBD1 TGTGCCAGCTCACCCGACAGGGATGAAGCTTTCTTT CASSPDRDEAFF
TRBJ2-2 TRBV11-2 TRBD2 TGTGCCAGCAGCTCACCTAGCGGGAGAAACACCGGGGAGCTGTTTTTT CASSSPSGRNTGELFF
TRBJ2-7 TRBV5-6 TRBD2 TGTGCCAGCAGCGGAGCGGGAGGGAGACCCTACGAGCAGTACTTC CASSGAGGRPYEQYF
TRBJ2-3 TRBV5-6 TRBD2 TGTGCCAGCAGCTTACGCGGGGGGAGCACAGATACGCAGTATTTT CASSLRGGSTDTQYF
TRBJ2-5 TRBV7-8 - TGTGCCGGACTGGGGACCCAGTACTTC CAGLGTQYF
TRBJ2-1 TRBV5-1 TRBD1 TGCGCCAGCAGCTTGAGGGACAGCTGGGGGAACCACAATGAGCAGTTCTTC CASSLRDSWGNHNEQFF
TRBJ1-2 TRBV6-1 - TGTGCCAGCAGTGCCTACCGTGGGGGGAATACTTATGGCTACACCTTC CASSAYRGGNTYGYTF
TRBJ1-1 TRBV18 TRBD1 TGTGCCAGCTCACCACCGACAGGGGTCACTGAAGCTTTCTTT CASSPPTGVTEAFF
TRBJ2-7 TRBV10-2 - TGCGCCAGCAGTGAAACAGGAGACGAGCAGTACTTC CASSETGDEQYF
TRBJ2-1 TRBV6-1 - TGTGCCAGCAGACAGGACCGAAGCTCCTACAATGAGCAGTTCTTC CASRQDRSSYNEQFF
TRBJ2-1 TRBV7-6 - TGTGCCAGCAGCTTTTTCCAGGATAATGAGCAGTTCTTC CASSFFQDNEQFF
TRBJ2-1 TRBV19 TRBD2 TGTGCCAGTAGATTGGCCGGGACTAGCGGGAGGAATGAGCAGTTCTTC CASRLAGTSGRNEQFF
TRBJ2-7 TRBV27 TRBD1 TGTGCCAGCAGTAAGACAGGGGAAAGCTCTTACGAGCAGTATTTC CASSKTGESSYEQYF
TRBJ2-2 TRBV29-1 TRBD2 TGCAGCGTCGGGGGGGACGGGCACACCGGGGAGCTGTTTTTT CSVGGDGHTGELFF
TRBJ2-7 TRBV11-2 - TGTGCCAGCAGCTTTGGACAGAGCTACGAGCAGTACTTC CASSFGQSYEQYF
TRBJ1-5 TRBV7-2 - TGTGCCAGCAGCTTAGGGCCGGGAGGGGATAGCAATCAGCCCCAGCATTTT CASSLGPGGDSNQPQHF
TRBJ2-5 TRBV6-1 TRBD1 TGTGCCAGCTGTACAGGGGGGCAAGAGACCCAGTACTTC CASCTGGQETQYF
TRBJ2-4 TRBV29-1 TRBD1 TGCAGCGTGGTGACAGGGAAAGGGGAAAACATTCAGTACTTC CSVVTGKGENIQYF
TRBJ2-5 TRBV12-5 - TGTGCTACCAATTACGGGGCGGTGGGGGGCCAAGAGACCCAGTACTTC CATNYGAVGGQETQYF
TRBJ1-1 TRBV7-9 TRBD1 TGTGCCAGCAGCTTAGAGGACAGGGGGGCCACTGAAGCTTTCTTT CASSLEDRGATEAFF
TRBJ2-1 TRBV4-1 TRBD2 TGCGCCAGCAGCCCATGGACTAGCGGGGGTTACAATGAGCAGTTCTTC CASSPWTSGGYNEQFF
TRBJ2-4 TRBV5-6 TRBD1 TGTGCCAGCATGCTACAGGGGGCGGACATTCAGTACTTC CASMLQGADIQYF
TRBJ2-7 TRBV5-1 TRBD1 TGCGCCACCGCAATGGGACAGGGGAGGGAGCAGTACTTC CATAMGQGREQYF
TRBJ2-1 TRBV4-2 TRBD1 TGTGCCAGCAGCTACTTGGACAGGGAAAGGGAGCAGTTCTTC CASSYLDREREQFF
TRBJ1-2 TRBV7-8 TRBD1 TGTGCCAGCAGCACCAGTCCCGGGACAGGGGGCAGCTATGGCTACACCTTC CASSTSPGTGGSYGYTF
TRBJ2-1 TRBV19 - TGTGCCAGTAGTATAGAGCGGGATTACTACAATGAGCAGTTCTTC CASSIERDYYNEQFF
TRBJ1-1 TRBV19 - TGTGGGACAGTGGGGCGGGAAGCTTTCTTT CGTVGREAFF
TRBJ1-1 TRBV7-9 TRBD1 TGTGCCAGCAACGAACCTGAGGGGGCGGATGAAGCTTTCTTT CASNEPEGADEAFF
TRBJ2-5 TRBV5-1 TRBD1 TGCGCCAGCAGCTTGGACAGGGGGCCCGGGGAAGAGACCCAGTACTTC CASSLDRGPGEETQYF
TRBJ1-5 TRBV28 - TGTGCCAGCAGTTTGTCGACAAGTCACAATCAGCCCCAGCATTTT CASSLSTSHNQPQHF
TRBJ1-2 TRBV9 TRBD1 TGTGCCAGCAGCGTAGCGGGACAGCCCTTCTATGGCTACACCTTC CASSVAGQPFYGYTF
TRBJ2-7 TRBV11-2 TRBD2 TGTGCCAGCAGCCCGGGGGGAGGAAACTACGAGCAGTACTTC CASSPGGGNYEQYF
TRBJ2-2 TRBV19 TRBD1 TGTGCCAGTAGTATTAAGGGGGCGGTCACCGGGGAGCTGTTTTTT CASSIKGAVTGELFF
TRBJ2-7 TRBV11-2 TRBD1 TGTGCCAGCAGCTTGGGCAGGGGGACATACGAGCAGTACTTC CASSLGRGTYEQYF
TRBJ1-3 TRBV19 - TGTGCCAGTAAGGAACAGCTGAGCTCTGGAAACACCATATATTTT CASKEQLSSGNTIYF